Below are 26 T cell receptor beta chains sequenced from a single sample in a study of CD8 T cells in ankylosing spondylitis. TCRdb reprocessed the 5' RACE reads with MiXCR, giving one entry per CDR3 protein. The sample has under 250,000 distinct CDR3 sequences; roughly 8.2% are singletons. Sample: blood, either unsorted or a sorted T cell fraction (not recorded which). These TCRs come from a female donor with ankylosing spondylitis or in good health (not recorded which).

The chain links TRBV6-5 to TRBJ1-4; D call uncertain. Between the trimmed V and J ends, which lost 4 bases and 3 bases, there was a span of 15 bases. Germline CDR1 MNHEY, CDR2 SVGAGI. The CDR3 consists of 16 residues. The CDR3 DNA reads as TGTGCCAGCAGTTCGGCCCGCCCAGACTCTAATGAAAAACTGTTTTTT. Amino acid sequence: CASSSARPDSNEKLFF.

There are many counts of this clonotype. V usage is TRBV29-1 and J usage is TRBJ2-1, with D possibly being TRBD2 (6 bases). Germline V lookup: CDR1 SQVTM, CDR2 ANQGSEA. Trimming cost V 3 bases and J 5 bases, with 11 bases left between them. CDR3 size: 13 residues. The CDR3 spells CSVDRRVDNEQFF. The CDR3 bases are TGCAGCGTTGACCGGAGGGTGGACAATGAGCAGTTCTTC.

This chain connects TRBV7-9 to TRBJ2-5; D uncertain. With 0 bases removed from V and 5 bases from J, the gap between germline ends came to 7 bases. Germline CDR1 SEHNR, CDR2 FQNEAQ (reference sequence). The CDR3 totals 13 residues. CDR3 in amino acids: CASSLARWETQYF. CDR3 coding DNA: TGTGCCAGCAGCTTAGCTAGATGGGAGACCCAGTACTTC.

This clonotype has a count of ten or more. The chain combines TRBV5-1 with TRBJ2-7; a weak D match, TRBD1 (5 bases). The CDR3 has 15 amino acids. Germline V gene lookup returns CDR1 SGHRS and CDR2 YFSETQ. The V gene lost 6 bases and the J gene lost 6 bases, with 22 bases spanning the gap. The CDR3 DNA sequence: TGCGCCAGCAAACAGGATACCTCTACTCGAGGCGAGCAGTACTTC. It translates to CASKQDTSTRGEQYF.

At least ten counts were recorded for this clonotype. The V gene is TRBV9, the J gene TRBJ2-1; weak D call: TRBD2 (5 bases). Trimming took 0 bases from V and 0 from J, leaving 7 bases between them. The CDR3 length is 15 residues. The germline V gene has CDR1 SGDLS and CDR2 YYNGEE. CDR3 sequence (DNA): TGTGCCAGCAGCGTAGATACTAGCTCCTACAATGAGCAGTTCTTC. Translating gives CASSVDTSSYNEQFF.

With regard to this clonotype: One junction end disagrees with the germline gene, perhaps due to a read error. The J gene is TRBJ2-3, the V gene TRBV12-3 or TRBV12-4; 11 nucleotides match TRBD2. The CDR3 is 14 amino acids. The CDR3 reads CASRLAGGPDTQYF. Here the CDR3 DNA reads TGTGCCAGCAGGTTAGCGGGAGGGCCAGATACGCAGTATTTT.

This clonotype was seen ten or more times. The chain uses TRBV4-2 and TRBJ1-3; D unresolved. Germline CDR1 is LGHNA and CDR2 is YNFKEQ. The V and J ends lost 1 base and 1 base respectively, with 11 bases between them. The CDR3 length is 16 residues. The CDR3 region has the DNA TGTGCCAGCAGCCAAGGTCCCCCCACATCTGGAAACACCATATATTTT. Amino acids: CASSQGPPTSGNTIYF.

The rearrangement joins TRBV7-6 to TRBJ1-1; possibly TRBD1 for D (5 bases). The length of the CDR3 is 14 residues. CDR1 is SGHVS, CDR2 FNYEAQ, per germline. V gave up 2 bases and J gave up 5 bases, with 12 bases separating them. Here the CDR3 reads CASSLKVGGTEAFF. CDR3 sequence (DNA): TGTGCCAGCAGCTTAAAGGTGGGGGGGACTGAAGCTTTCTTT.

This clonotype was counted at least ten times. This chain connects TRBV5-1 to TRBJ2-1, with TRBD1 identical over 7 bases. Germline V gene sequence: CDR1 SGHRS, CDR2 YFSETQ. After removal of 6 bases from V and 7 bases from J, the junction contained 10 bases not matched to a gene. The CDR3 spans 14 residues. For the CDR3, the DNA is TGCGCCAGCACCCAAGACAGGGTATGGAATGAGCAGTTCTTC. Its translation is CASTQDRVWNEQFF.

This clonotype was seen ten or more times. V gene TRBV7-9 combines with J gene TRBJ2-6, with D unclear. This CDR3 has 15 amino acids. Looked up from germline, CDR1 is SEHNR and CDR2 is FQNEAQ (reference sequence). Trimming shortened V by 5 bases and J by 2 bases, and 10 bases separated the two germline ends. The CDR3: CASSPDPTGANVLTF. In DNA form, the CDR3 reads TGTGCCAGCAGCCCTGACCCCACTGGGGCCAACGTCCTGACTTTC.

This clonotype was seen ten or more times. V is TRBV7-8 and J is TRBJ2-1, with D unresolved. The V end lost 4 bases, the J end lost 0 bases, and 10 bases lay between the germline ends. The CDR3 extends over 15 amino acids. The germline CDR1 and CDR2 sequences are SGHVS and FQNEAQ. Written as DNA, the CDR3 is TGTGCCAGCAGCTCCCGCCCGAGCTCCTACAATGAGCAGTTCTTC. Protein: CASSSRPSSYNEQFF.

Many counts were recorded for this clonotype. The CDR3 sequence: CSAREFVNTEAFF. CDR3 bases: TGCAGTGCTAGGGAGTTCGTAAACACTGAAGCTTTCTTT. The J gene is TRBJ1-1, the V gene TRBV20-1; D is undetermined. Germline lookup yields CDR1 DFQATT and CDR2 SNEGSKA (reference sequence). V shed 3 bases and J shed 2 bases, with 10 bases lying between them. This CDR3 is built from 13 residues.

This clonotype has at least ten counts. V gene TRBV20-1 combines with J gene TRBJ2-5, with 14 bases that match TRBD2. CDR3 size: 16 residues. With V trimmed by 5 bases and J by 5 bases, 10 bases remained unmatched. In germline, CDR1 is DFQATT, CDR2 SNEGSKA (reference sequence). DNA of the CDR3: TGCAGTGCTGAACCCGGACTAGCGGGAGGCCTGGAGACCCAGTACTTC. Protein: CSAEPGLAGGLETQYF.

There are many counts of this clonotype. CDR3 protein: CAISTYHDREGSYEQYF. The CDR3 region has the DNA TGTGCCATCAGTACCTACCATGACAGGGAGGGTTCCTACGAGCAGTACTTC. V usage is TRBV10-3 and J usage is TRBJ2-7, with D possibly called TRBD1 or TRBD2 (7 bases each). Germline assignment: CDR1 ENHRY and CDR2 SYGVKD. The V gene lost 5 bases and the J gene lost 1 base, with 21 bases spanning the gap. This CDR3 spans 17 amino acids.

This clonotype showed up just once. The chain links TRBV30 to TRBJ2-3; D remains ambiguous. Germline assignment: CDR1 GTSNPN and CDR2 SVGIG (reference sequence). V dropped 2 bases and J dropped 3 bases, with 12 bases sitting between them. The CDR3 sequence is 14 residues long. CDR3 region: CAWSRLSRTDTQYF. The CDR3 region has the DNA TGTGCCTGGAGTCGACTCTCGAGGACAGATACGCAGTATTTT.

This clonotype was observed at least ten times. This chain joins TRBV2 and TRBJ2-7, with D hard to call. The CDR3 spans 11 residues. The V end was cut by 3 bases, the J end by 9 bases, with 9 bases between. The germline V gene has CDR1 SNHLY and CDR2 FYNNEI. CDR3 in amino acids: CASSDLTRQYF. CDR3 in DNA: TGTGCCAGCAGTGACCTTACGAGGCAGTACTTC.

The table lists this clonotype with many counts. This chain uses TRBV3-1 with TRBJ2-3; 10 bases map to TRBD2. Trimming took 3 bases from V and 6 from J; bases not matched to a gene: 6. The CDR3 runs 15 residues. CDR1 is LGHDT, CDR2 YNNKEL, per germline (reference sequence). The CDR3 loop is CASSHGAGGRDTQYF. For the CDR3, the DNA is TGTGCCAGCAGCCACGGAGCGGGAGGGCGGGATACGCAGTATTTT.

This clonotype appeared many times. The gene calls are TRBV20-1 and TRBJ2-7; 7 positions match TRBD2. The trim removed 6 bases at V and 6 bases at J, leaving 17 bases unmatched. The CDR3 contains 15 residues. Germline CDR1 is DFQATT and CDR2 is SNEGSKA (reference sequence). CDR3 coding DNA: TGCAGTGCCCACGGCGGGGCGGGAGAGATCCGCGAGCAGTACTTC. This gives the protein CSAHGGAGEIREQYF.

This clonotype was recorded at least ten times. The chain has TRBV11-2 and TRBJ2-3; no reliable D call. CDR1 is SGHAT, CDR2 FQNNGV, per germline. The V gene lost 4 bases and the J gene lost 2 bases, with 7 bases spanning the gap. The CDR3 runs to 13 residues. The CDR3 DNA follows: TGTGCCAGCAGCTCGGACCTCACAGATACGCAGTATTTT. It specifies CASSSDLTDTQYF.

This clonotype was counted ten times or more. J is TRBJ2-1 and V is TRBV10-3; D possibly matches TRBD1 or TRBD2 (5 bases each). Germline V gives CDR1 ENHRY, CDR2 SYGVKD. This CDR3 contains 14 residues. The ends were cut back, 3 bases at V and 1 base at J, with 7 bases in the middle. The CDR3 DNA is TGTGCCATCAGTGACGAGGGGTCCTACAATGAGCAGTTCTTC. This encodes CAISDEGSYNEQFF.

This clonotype was recorded at least ten times. The rearrangement links TRBV4-3 to TRBJ2-5, with 7 nucleotides matching TRBD2. V dropped 2 bases and J dropped 4; count of bases not matched to a gene: 10. The CDR3 runs 16 residues. The germline gives CDR1 LGHNA, CDR2 YSLEER. The chain's CDR3 is CASSQRLGRAGETQYF. The CDR3 DNA follows: TGCGCCAGCAGCCAACGTTTAGGGAGGGCAGGAGAGACCCAGTACTTC.

This clonotype occurred many times. V is TRBV7-6 and J is TRBJ2-1; no definite D call. The germline V gene has CDR1 SGHVS and CDR2 FNYEAQ. The CDR3 is 12 amino acids. Deletions cut 5 bases from V and 9 bases from J, with 11 bases between. CDR3 bases: TGTGCCAGCAGCGGCTCATTGGGTGAGCAGTTCTTC. It specifies CASSGSLGEQFF.

This clonotype came up many times. The chain uses TRBV14 and TRBJ2-5, with unresolved D. CDR1 and CDR2 (germline): SGHDN, FVKESK. The CDR3 is made up of 13 amino acids. V lost 6 bases and J lost 3, with 11 bases in between. The chain's CDR3 is CASSPDLEETQYF. The CDR3 DNA reads as TGTGCCAGCAGTCCCGACTTAGAAGAGACCCAGTACTTC.

This clonotype was recorded many times. The chain has TRBV5-1 and TRBJ2-1; the D gene is possibly TRBD2 (5 bases). The CDR3 sequence is 14 residues long. Per germline, CDR1 SGHRS and CDR2 YFSETQ. The V and J ends lost 1 base and 1 base respectively, with 6 bases between them. The CDR3 spells CASSLRESYNEQFF. CDR3 DNA sequence: TGCGCCAGCAGCTTGAGGGAGTCCTACAATGAGCAGTTCTTC.

On this clonotype: At one boundary the junction diverges from the germline segment, which might be a read error. The chain links TRBV5-5 to TRBJ1-3; no clear D gene. The germline V gene has CDR1 SGHKS and CDR2 YYEKEE (reference sequence). This CDR3 contains 16 residues. The CDR3 loop reads CPSSPHLSISGNTIYF. In DNA form, the CDR3 reads TGTCCCAGCAGCCCACATTTATCGATTTCTGGAAACACCATATATTTT. The complete variable domain, with remaining parts taken from reference TRBV5-5 and TRBJ1-3, reads DAGVTQSPTHLIKTRGQQVTLRCSPISGHKSVSWYQQVLGQGPQFIFQYYEKEERGRGNFPDRFSARQFPNYSSELNVNALLLGDSALYLCPSSPHLSISGNTIYFGEGSWLTVV.

This clonotype has only a few counts. V and J are TRBV4-3 and TRBJ2-1, with 9 bases fitting TRBD1. The germline gives CDR1 LGHNA, CDR2 YSLEER. The CDR3 has 15 amino acids. The junction had 6 bases not matched to a gene; V was cut back by 3 bases and J by 6 bases. CDR3 coding DNA: TGCGCCAGCAGCCATACCGGGACAGGGCTCAATGAGCAGTTCTTC. It is translated as CASSHTGTGLNEQFF.